These 26 T cell receptor beta chains share one sample of origin, sequenced in a study of cytomegalovirus exposure and HLA in healthy donors. 13 Jbeta primers and 60 Vbeta primers were used for the PCR. Method: immunoSEQ multiplex PCR; TCRdb's copy keeps in-frame clones and lacks some. The profile shows 180,000 or so clones, approximately 80% of them singletons. The sequenced sample consisted of PBMCs. These receptors originate from a female donor in good health and CMV-seronegative.

The V gene is TRBV6-1, the J gene TRBJ1-1; D gene unclear. This CDR3 region has 14 residues. Looked up from germline, CDR1 is MNHNS and CDR2 is SASEGT. Trimming left V 1 base short and J 3 bases short, with 9 bases between. The CDR3 spells CASSEGNKHTEAFF. The CDR3 DNA follows: TGTGCCAGCAGTGAAGGAAACAAACACACTGAAGCTTTCTTT.

The gene calls are TRBV7-9 and TRBJ2-5, with a tentative D call TRBD1 (6 bases). The V gene's germline CDR1 is SEHNR and CDR2 FQNEAQ (reference sequence). V lost 5 bases and J 2 bases, leaving 24 bases between the germline ends. This CDR3 is built from 18 residues. The CDR3 reads CASSLERGLSLRQETQYF. The CDR3 nucleotides are TGTGCCAGCAGCCTAGAAAGGGGGTTATCCTTAAGGCAAGAGACCCAGTACTTC.

This chain uses TRBV4-3 with TRBJ2-5, with a possible D match to TRBD2 (7 bases). CDR1 is LGHNA, CDR2 YSLEER, per germline. The CDR3 is 16 amino acids. Trimming stripped 0 bases from V and 4 bases from J, with 15 bases between. CDR3: CASSQEAGEGPETQYF. Here the CDR3 DNA reads TGCGCCAGCAGCCAAGAAGCAGGGGAGGGGCCAGAGACCCAGTACTTC.

The V and J genes are TRBV28 and TRBJ2-3, with 13 bases lining up with TRBD2. Germline V CDR1 and CDR2: MDHEN, SYDVKM. J gave up 0 bases and V 5 bases, and 2 bases lay outside the gene matches. The CDR3 runs to 16 residues. CDR3 nucleotide sequence: TGTGCCAGCAGTCCGACTAGCGGGAGGAGCACAGATACGCAGTATTTT. Translating gives CASSPTSGRSTDTQYF.

The CDR3 nucleotides read TGTGCCAGCAGCCCCCCGGGGGTCCGGCCTGGGGCCAACGTCCTGACTTTC. The encoded protein is CASSPPGVRPGANVLTF. The chain couples TRBV5-4 to TRBJ2-6; a possible D gene is TRBD2 (6 bases). The CDR3 runs 17 residues. Between the trimmed V and J ends, which lost 4 bases and 2 bases, there was a span of 16 bases. From germline, CDR1 is SGHNT and CDR2 YYREEE (reference sequence).

This rearrangement joins TRBV7-2 to TRBJ2-5; 7 bases line up with TRBD1. CDR1 and CDR2 (germline): SGHTA, FQGNSA. V lost 2 bases to trimming and J lost 4 bases; unmatched junction nucleotides: 7. This CDR3 contains 15 residues. Written as DNA, the CDR3 is TGTGCCAGCAGCTTAAGGACAGGCTTTAGAGAGACCCAGTACTTC. Residues: CASSLRTGFRETQYF.

The rearrangement links TRBV7-2 to TRBJ1-1; D remains ambiguous. Germline lookup yields CDR1 SGHTA and CDR2 FQGNSA. Trimming removed 5 bases from V and 0 bases from J, with 10 bases in between. CDR3 size: 14 residues. DNA of the CDR3: TGTGCCAGCAGCGCGGCGATGATGAACACTGAAGCTTTCTTT. This translates into CASSAAMMNTEAFF.

This clone was seen just once. This rearrangement joins TRBV11-2 to TRBJ1-1; 8 positions match TRBD1. V shed 5 bases and J 1 base; nucleotides not matched to a gene: 3. The CDR3 runs to 14 residues. Looked up from germline, CDR1 is SGHAT and CDR2 is FQNNGV. CDR3 sequence reads: CASSGQGRNTEAFF. In nucleotides, the CDR3 is TGTGCCAGCAGCGGACAGGGCAGGAACACTGAAGCTTTCTTT.

The gene calls are TRBV29-1 and TRBJ2-1; 7 bases are shared with TRBD2. The germline gives CDR1 SQVTM, CDR2 ANQGSEA. The CDR3 totals 16 residues. V dropped 7 bases and J dropped 7; count of bases not matched to a gene: 19. The CDR3 DNA follows: TGCAGCGGCCTAAGCGAGGGAGGGAAACAAGCTAATGAGCAGTTCTTC. It yields the protein CSGLSEGGKQANEQFF.

The V call is TRBV6-5, the J call TRBJ2-4; 8 nucleotides agree with TRBD2. The V gene end was trimmed by 6 bases and the J gene end by 3 bases; junction bases not matched to a gene: 7. Germline V CDR1 and CDR2: MNHEY, SVGAGI. The CDR3 extends over 15 amino acids. The CDR3 reads CASSLSLAGKNIQYF. CDR3 sequence (DNA): TGTGCCAGCAGCCTTTCTCTAGCGGGCAAAAACATTCAGTACTTC.

In this sample, this clone turned up once. The chain combines TRBV18 with TRBJ2-5, with 8 bases aligning to TRBD2. The CDR3 contains 15 residues. Germline CDR1 is KGHSH and CDR2 is LQKENI. Trimming cost V 3 bases and J 3 bases; bases outside gene matches: 6. The chain's CDR3 is CASSPGTSGKETQYF. The CDR3 region has the DNA TGTGCCAGCTCACCGGGTACTAGCGGAAAAGAGACCCAGTACTTC. The full variable domain, with the rest looked up from reference TRBV18 and TRBJ2-5, is NAGVMQNPRHLVRRRGQEARLRCSPMKGHSHVYWYRQLPEEGLKFMVYLQKENIIDESGMPKERFSAEFPKEGPSILRIQQVVRGDSAAYFCASSPGTSGKETQYFGPGTRLLVL.

Only one count was recorded for this clone. The chain carries TRBV2 and TRBJ1-1; 9 bases fit TRBD1. Germline CDR1 SNHLY, CDR2 FYNNEI. CDR3 size: 13 residues. V trimming: 7 bases; J trimming: 5 bases; junction bases outside the gene matches: 5. CDR3 in amino acids: CASNWDRVTEAFF. For the CDR3, the DNA is TGTGCCAGCAATTGGGACAGGGTTACTGAAGCTTTCTTT.

The chain joins TRBV7-2 to TRBJ1-6; TRBD1 aligns across 11 bases. Losses at the gene ends were 0 bases for V and 10 bases for J; bases not matched to a gene: 8. Germline-derived CDR1 and CDR2 are SGHTA and FQGNSA. The CDR3 covers 17 residues. The CDR3 protein is CASSLAQVGTGGSPLHF. The CDR3 nucleotides are TGTGCCAGCAGCTTAGCGCAAGTTGGGACAGGGGGATCACCCCTCCACTTT.

As for this clone: Other DNA sequences in the same sample also yield this CDR3. This chain joins TRBV5-4 and TRBJ1-2, with D tentatively TRBD1 (6 bases). CDR3 size: 14 residues. The V and J ends lost 4 bases and 1 base respectively, with 11 bases between them. Germline V gene data show CDR1 as SGHNT and CDR2 as YYREEE (reference sequence). DNA for the CDR3: TGTGCCAGCAGCCCCGGACAGCTTAACTATGGCTACACCTTC. Protein product: CASSPGQLNYGYTF.

The CDR3 region has the DNA TGCGCCAGCAGCTTAGGCGAGCGGGCCAATGAGCAGTTCTTC. Protein: CASSLGERANEQFF. The rearrangement links TRBV5-1 to TRBJ2-1, with D maybe TRBD2 (6 bases). Trimming left V 2 bases short and J 6 bases short, with 12 bases between. Germline V CDR1 and CDR2: SGHRS, YFSETQ. This CDR3 spans 14 amino acids.

This clone was recorded a few times. This rearrangement joins TRBV11-2 to TRBJ1-5, with 11 bases matching TRBD1. The CDR3 runs 14 residues. CDR1 and CDR2 from the germline V gene are SGHAT and FQNNGV. The J segment lost 7 bases and the V segment lost 1 base, leaving 0 bases of the junction unmatched. The CDR3 loop is CASSLGTGGQPQHF. CDR3 sequence (DNA): TGTGCCAGCAGCTTAGGGACAGGGGGCCAGCCCCAGCATTTT.

J is TRBJ1-2 and V is TRBV2; no definite D call. The V and J ends lost 5 bases and 9 bases respectively, with 19 bases between them. The CDR3 loop spans 14 amino acids. Germline-derived CDR1 and CDR2 are SNHLY and FYNNEI. CDR3 residues: CASSKDWRVESYTF. CDR3 coding DNA: TGTGCCAGCAGTAAGGACTGGCGAGTTGAGAGCTACACCTTC.

This rearrangement joins TRBV27 to TRBJ2-1; D perhaps matches TRBD1 (5 bases). Germline lookup yields CDR1 MNHEY and CDR2 SMNVEV (reference sequence). Trimming pared 1 base from V and 5 bases from J, leaving 15 bases between. The CDR3 is 16 residues long. CDR3 sequence (DNA): TGTGCCAGCAGTTTATTCTTTCGACAGACAGACAATGAGCAGTTCTTC. It codes for CASSLFFRQTDNEQFF.

The chain joins TRBV21-1 to TRBJ1-4; TRBD1, as called in the table, went unchecked against the DNA. TRBV21-1 is marked as a pseudogene. The CDR3 runs 14 residues. This CDR3 is CASSARQGAEKLFF. In DNA form, the CDR3 reads TGTGCCAGCAGCGCCCGGCAGGGCGCGGAAAAACTGTTTTTT.

The chain uses TRBV30 and TRBJ1-2; tentatively, D is TRBD1 (5 bases). V lost 3 bases, J lost 8 bases, and 7 bases lay in between. The CDR3 is 10 residues long. CDR1 is GTSNPN and CDR2 is SVGIG in the germline V gene (reference sequence). DNA of the CDR3: TGTGCCTGGAGGAAGGGGGGCTACACCTTC. This gives the protein CAWRKGGYTF.

This chain joins TRBV28 and TRBJ2-7, with 13 nucleotides matching TRBD2. V dropped 7 bases and J dropped 4; count of bases not matched to a gene: 7. Germline CDR1 and CDR2: MDHEN and SYDVKM. This CDR3 contains 15 residues. The CDR3 reads CASNTPGLAGYEQYF. CDR3 DNA sequence: TGTGCCAGCAATACACCGGGACTAGCGGGATACGAGCAGTACTTC.

The rearrangement links TRBV4-3 to TRBJ2-5; D may be TRBD2 (6 bases). CDR3 length: 13 residues. The ends were cut back, 11 bases at V and 1 base at J, with 14 bases in the middle. CDR1 LGHNA and CDR2 YSLEER come from the germline V gene. CDR3 DNA sequence: TGCGCCCAAGGCCCGGGAGTCCAAGAGACCCAGTACTTC. Translation: CAQGPGVQETQYF.

On this clone itself: Germline and junction disagree at one end, which may indicate a read error. The sample holds other DNA sequences that translate to the same CDR3. This sequence joins TRBV9 and TRBJ1-6; the match to TRBD1 covers 9 bases. From germline, CDR1 is SGDLS and CDR2 YYNGEE. This CDR3 comprises 17 residues. The CDR3 coding sequence is TGTGCCAGCAGCCCACGTCCCGGGACAGGGTCGGATTCACCCCTTCACTTT. Translation gives CASSPRPGTGSDSPLHF.

This clone was detected a few times. CDR3 protein: CASSFPPGAGYGYTF. The CDR3 DNA reads TGTGCCAGCAGTTTCCCCCCAGGGGCCGGCTATGGCTACACCTTC. The chain couples TRBV28 to TRBJ1-2; TRBD1 might be the D (6 bases). The CDR3 is 15 residues long. Between the trimmed V and J ends, which lost 3 bases and 4 bases, there was a span of 15 bases. Germline V CDR1 and CDR2: MDHEN, SYDVKM.

The chain joins TRBV9 to TRBJ1-2; D gene unclear. The CDR3 covers 16 residues. Trimming took off 3 bases at V and 4 bases at J, with 19 bases between the two ends. CDR1 and CDR2 (germline): SGDLS, YYNGEE. The DNA for the CDR3 is TGTGCCAGCAGCGCCTCCTTCAGGAGCGGAACCTATGGCTACACCTTC. Translation: CASSASFRSGTYGYTF.

The rearrangement links TRBV7-9 to TRBJ1-3, with TRBD1 as a possible D gene (5 bases). This CDR3 contains 18 residues. CDR1 and CDR2 (germline): SEHNR, FQNEAQ (reference sequence). V lost 7 bases and J 0 bases, leaving 22 bases between the germline ends. In nucleotides, the CDR3 is TGTGCCAGCACCCCCGGGGGACGGGAGGAGAGCTCTGGAAACACCATATATTTT. Residues: CASTPGGREESSGNTIYF.